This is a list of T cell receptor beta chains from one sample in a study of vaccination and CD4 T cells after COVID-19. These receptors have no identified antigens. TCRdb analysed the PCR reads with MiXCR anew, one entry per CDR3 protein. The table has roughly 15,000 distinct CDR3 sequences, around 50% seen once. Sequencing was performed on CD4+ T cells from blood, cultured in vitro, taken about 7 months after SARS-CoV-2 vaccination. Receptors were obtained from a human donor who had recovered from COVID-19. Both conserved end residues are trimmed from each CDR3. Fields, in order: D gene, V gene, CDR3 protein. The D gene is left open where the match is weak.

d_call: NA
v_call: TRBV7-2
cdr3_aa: ASSRRWGADTQY

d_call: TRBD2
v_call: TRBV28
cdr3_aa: ASSLAGASGVLEQF

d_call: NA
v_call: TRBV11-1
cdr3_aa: ASSLVGQSTGELF

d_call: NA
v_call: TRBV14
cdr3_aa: ASGGQYYNEQF

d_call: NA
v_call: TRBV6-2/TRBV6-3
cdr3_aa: ASRRPRDSYGYT

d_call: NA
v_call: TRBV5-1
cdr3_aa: ASSLGVAYEQY

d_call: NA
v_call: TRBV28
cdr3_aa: ASSLSDYNEQF

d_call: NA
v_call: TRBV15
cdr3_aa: ATSRDGRDYYVGGYT

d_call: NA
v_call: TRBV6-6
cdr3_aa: ASSFRPSGNTGELF

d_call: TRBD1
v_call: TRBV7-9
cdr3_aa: ASSLEQGYTEAF

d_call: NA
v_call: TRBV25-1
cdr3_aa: ASSDGVGRNTEAF

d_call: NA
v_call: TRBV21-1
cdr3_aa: ASSKALSAGRGDEQF

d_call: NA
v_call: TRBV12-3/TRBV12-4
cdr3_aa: ASSLNPDYGYT

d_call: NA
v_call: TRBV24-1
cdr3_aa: ATSDSGPKSYNEQF

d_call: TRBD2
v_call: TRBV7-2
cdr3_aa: ASLLAGRTDTQY

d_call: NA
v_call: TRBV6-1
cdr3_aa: ASTTGMNTEAF